The 10 T cell receptor beta chains listed next were all sequenced from one sample in a study of T cells of healthy individuals. Each CDR3 protein is one row after TCRdb ran MiXCR on the 5' RACE reads. Here the sample spans about 60,000 distinct CDR3 sequences, around 15% being singletons. These receptors were collected from a human donor in good health.

This clonotype was counted ten times or more. This chain connects TRBV20-1 to TRBJ2-7, with 9 positions matching TRBD2. The J segment lost 6 bases and the V segment lost 6 bases, leaving 12 bases of the junction unmatched. This CDR3 region has 14 residues. The germline V gene encodes CDR1 DFQATT and CDR2 SNEGSKA (reference sequence). The CDR3 reads CSAEFLTSGFEQYF. CDR3 nucleotide sequence: TGCAGTGCCGAATTTCTGACTAGCGGTTTCGAGCAGTACTTC.

This clonotype was counted a few times. The V and J genes are TRBV7-2 and TRBJ2-3; D is ambiguous. This CDR3 is 15 amino acids long. V shed 1 base and J shed 2 bases, with 10 bases lying between them. Per the germline V gene, CDR1 is SGHTA and CDR2 is FQGNSA. The CDR3 sequence is CASSLGLLSTDTQYF. CDR3 bases: TGTGCCAGCAGCTTAGGCCTTCTCTCCACAGATACGCAGTATTTT.

There are many counts of this clonotype. The V gene is TRBV6-4, the J gene TRBJ1-2, with no clear D. The CDR3 has 14 residues. V lost 0 bases to trimming and J lost 4 bases, with 9 bases between them. Per germline, CDR1 MRHNA and CDR2 SNTAGT. The chain's CDR3 is CASSDSEGGYGYTF. As DNA, the CDR3 is TGTGCCAGCAGTGACTCGGAGGGCGGCTATGGCTACACCTTC.

The chain combines TRBV6-1 with TRBJ1-2, with D tentatively TRBD1 (5 bases). The V and J ends lost 6 bases and 7 bases respectively, with 18 bases between them. Germline CDR1 is MNHNS and CDR2 is SASEGT. CDR3 length equals 14 residues. CDR3 coding DNA: TGTGCCAGCAGGGAATCTGGTAGGGGTAGTGGCTACACCTTC. This gives the protein CASRESGRGSGYTF.

This clonotype showed up just a few times. J is TRBJ2-6 and V is TRBV20-1; no reliable D call. V lost 4 bases and J 1 base, leaving 8 bases between the germline ends. Germline assignment: CDR1 DFQATT and CDR2 SNEGSKA (reference sequence). The length of the CDR3 is 14 residues. CDR3 protein: CSATPVSGANVLTF. CDR3 coding DNA: TGCAGTGCTACCCCGGTTTCTGGGGCCAACGTCCTGACTTTC.

The table lists this clonotype with many counts. This sequence joins TRBV20-1 and TRBJ2-3; 9 bases match TRBD2. Germline V CDR1 and CDR2: DFQATT, SNEGSKA (reference sequence). V shed 5 bases, J shed 0 bases, and the junction held 3 bases outside the gene matches. This CDR3 is built from 14 residues. CDR3 sequence: CSARTSASTDTQYF. CDR3 DNA sequence: TGCAGTGCTCGGACTAGCGCTAGCACAGATACGCAGTATTTT.

This clonotype has ten or more counts. This rearrangement joins TRBV19 to TRBJ1-1; 10 bases match TRBD1. The ends lost 10 bases at V and 2 bases at J; junction bases unmatched: 10. The CDR3 has 15 residues. Germline CDR1 reads LNHDA; CDR2 reads SQIVND (reference sequence). CDR3 amino acids: CAIPRDRGLNTEAFF. CDR3 sequence (DNA): TGTGCCATCCCCCGGGACAGGGGCCTCAACACTGAAGCTTTCTTT.

This rearrangement joins TRBV5-4 to TRBJ2-1; TRBD2 aligns across 16 bases. The CDR3 runs to 20 residues. Looked up from germline, CDR1 is SGHNT and CDR2 is YYREEE (reference sequence). With 6 bases clipped from V and 4 bases from J, the junction kept 16 bases outside the gene matches. The CDR3 DNA follows: TGTGCCAGCATCCTCCCGGGACTAGCGGGGGGGGGTCCAACTTACAATGAGCAGTTCTTC. Amino acid sequence: CASILPGLAGGGPTYNEQFF.

There are many counts of this clonotype. V usage is TRBV7-3 and J usage is TRBJ2-1; 12 bases fit TRBD2. Germline V CDR1 and CDR2: SGHTA, FQGTGA. The CDR3 has 16 amino acids. V dropped 6 bases and J dropped 4; count of bases not matched to a gene: 7. The CDR3 loop reads CASSYTGTSGYNEQFF. DNA of the CDR3: TGTGCCAGCAGTTATACCGGGACTAGCGGGTACAATGAGCAGTTCTTC.

The CDR3 coding sequence is TGCGCCAGCAGCTTGGGGTCCAGTAGCAATCAGCCCCAGCATTTT. It is translated as CASSLGSSSNQPQHF. The J gene is TRBJ1-5, the V gene TRBV5-1; the D is unclear. The CDR3 covers 15 residues. The V gene's germline CDR1 is SGHRS and CDR2 YFSETQ. Trimming shortened V by 0 bases and J by 0 bases, and 7 bases separated the two germline ends.